This T cell receptor (beta chain) was recovered during a study of blood T cell repertoires in COVID-19. In the study overall: PBMCs, B-cell-depleted T cells, or T cells were the source of the cDNA or gDNA that made up the material.

Study processing details: Researchers report that nucleated cell counts were estimated from reference gene primer amplification. TCRdb's copy holds only in-frame clones and misses some; the assay was immunoSEQ multiplex PCR. Clonal size and the V and J genes are those of that table, whereas D and trimming came from the DNA. This table holds almost 400,000 clones, roughly 86% found once. The length of the CDR3 is 18 residues. The ends were cut back, 8 bases at V and 1 base at J, with 21 bases in the middle. Germline values: CDR1 SNHLY, CDR2 FYNNEI. Specimen: peripheral blood. The genes are TRBV2 and TRBJ2-6, with D possibly matching TRBD2 (7 bases). This clonotype originated in a woman aged 60-75 years with COVID-19, enrolled during active disease. The CDR3 nucleotides read TGTGCCAGCCAAGTAGGGGGGGCTGTCCCTTCTGGGGCCAACGTCCTGACTTTC. It is translated as CASQVGGAVPSGANVLTF.